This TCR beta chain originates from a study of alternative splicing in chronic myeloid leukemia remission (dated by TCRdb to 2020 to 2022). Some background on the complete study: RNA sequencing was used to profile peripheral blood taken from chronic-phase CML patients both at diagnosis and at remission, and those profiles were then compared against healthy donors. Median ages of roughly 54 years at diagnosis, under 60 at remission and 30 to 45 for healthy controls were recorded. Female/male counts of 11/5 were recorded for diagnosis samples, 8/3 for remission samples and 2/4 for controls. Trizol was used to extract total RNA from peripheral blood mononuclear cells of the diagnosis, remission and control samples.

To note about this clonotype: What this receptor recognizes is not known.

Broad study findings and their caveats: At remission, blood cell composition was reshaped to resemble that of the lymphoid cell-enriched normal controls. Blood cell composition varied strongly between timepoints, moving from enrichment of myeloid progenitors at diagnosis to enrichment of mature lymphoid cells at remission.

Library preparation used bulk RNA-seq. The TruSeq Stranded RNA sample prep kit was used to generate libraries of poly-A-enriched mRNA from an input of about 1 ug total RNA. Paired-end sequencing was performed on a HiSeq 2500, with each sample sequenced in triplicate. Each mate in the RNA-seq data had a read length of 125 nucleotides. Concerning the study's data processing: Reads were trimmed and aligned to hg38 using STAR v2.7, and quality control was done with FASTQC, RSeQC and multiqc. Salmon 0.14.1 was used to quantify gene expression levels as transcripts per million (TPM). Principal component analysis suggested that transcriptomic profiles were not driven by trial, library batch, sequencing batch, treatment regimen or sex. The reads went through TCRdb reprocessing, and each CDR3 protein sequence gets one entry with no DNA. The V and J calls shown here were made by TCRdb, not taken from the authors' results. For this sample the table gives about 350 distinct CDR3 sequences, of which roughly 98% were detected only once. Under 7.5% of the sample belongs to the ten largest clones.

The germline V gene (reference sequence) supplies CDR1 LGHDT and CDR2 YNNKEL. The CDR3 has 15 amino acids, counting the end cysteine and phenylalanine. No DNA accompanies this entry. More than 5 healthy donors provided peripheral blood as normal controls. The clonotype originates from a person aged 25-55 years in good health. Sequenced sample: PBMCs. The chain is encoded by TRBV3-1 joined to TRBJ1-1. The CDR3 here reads CASSPFFTQYTEAFF. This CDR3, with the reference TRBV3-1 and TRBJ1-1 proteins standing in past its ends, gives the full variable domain DTAVSQTPKYLVTQMGNDKSIKCEQNLGHDTMYWYKQDSKKFLKIMFSYNNKELIINETVPNRFSPKSPDKAHLNLHINSLELGDSAVYFCASSPFFTQYTEAFFGQGTRLTVV.